A single sample is the source of the 25 T cell receptor beta chains below, sequenced in a study of blood T cell repertoires in COVID-19. Clones were sequenced by immunoSEQ multiplex PCR, and TCRdb holds only the in-frame ones, with some missing. Of a few hundred thousand clones detected, less than 90% appear once; the ten largest clones hold 4%. The sequenced sample consisted of peripheral blood. These receptors all stem from a man in his sixties who had recovered from COVID-19.

This clone was seen many times. The V call is TRBV6-2 or TRBV6-3, the J call TRBJ1-2; D is ambiguous. Germline V gene lookup returns CDR1 MNHEY and CDR2 SVGEGT. The CDR3 extends over 13 amino acids. The V and J ends lost 6 bases and 2 bases respectively, with 10 bases between them. CDR3 in DNA: TGTGCCAGCAGCACAACAGAGAACTATGGCTACACCTTC. Translated, it gives CASSTTENYGYTF.

This chain joins TRBV6-2 or TRBV6-3 and TRBJ2-2; TRBD2 matches 10 bases. The V segment lost 5 bases and the J segment 5 bases; nucleotides outside the gene matches: 11. Germline V gene sequence: CDR1 MNHEY, CDR2 SVGEGT. CDR3 length equals 17 residues. The CDR3 region has the DNA TGTGCCAGCAGTCCCCGAGGAGCGGGGGGGCGAACCGGGGAGCTGTTTTTT. It specifies CASSPRGAGGRTGELFF.

J is TRBJ1-3 and V is TRBV4-2; 7 bases line up with TRBD1. Germline assignment: CDR1 LGHNA and CDR2 YNFKEQ. J lost 4 bases, V lost 0 bases, and 0 bases had no gene match. CDR3 length: 14 residues. The CDR3 region is CASSQEDRGNTIYF. CDR3 DNA sequence: TGTGCCAGCAGCCAAGAGGACAGGGGAAACACCATATATTTT.

V usage is TRBV6-1 and J usage is TRBJ2-1; D unclear. The germline V gene encodes CDR1 MNHNS and CDR2 SASEGT. V lost 1 base and J 9 bases, leaving 4 bases between the germline ends. The CDR3 has 11 residues. This CDR3 is CASSEGLEQFF. CDR3 in DNA: TGTGCCAGCAGTGAAGGTCTTGAGCAGTTCTTC.

The chain employs TRBV11-1 and TRBJ1-6; 7 bases map to TRBD1. V lost 5 bases and J lost 9; bases outside the gene matches: 7. In germline, CDR1 is SGHAT, CDR2 FQDESV (reference sequence). The CDR3 runs 14 residues. CDR3 bases: TGTGCCAGCAGCCGGGGGCAGGGGGGTTCACCCCTCCACTTT. As protein: CASSRGQGGSPLHF.

The genes are TRBV5-1 and TRBJ2-7, with D perhaps TRBD2 (5 bases). The CDR3 length is 14 residues. V lost 0 bases to trimming and J lost 7 bases, with 14 bases between them. The V gene's germline CDR1 is SGHRS and CDR2 YFSETQ. The chain's CDR3 is CASSLERGVGEQYF. Here the CDR3 DNA reads TGCGCCAGCAGCTTGGAACGGGGAGTCGGGGAGCAGTACTTC.

In nucleotides, the CDR3 is TGTGCCAGCAGTAAGACAGGGATCCTGTTTTTT. It encodes CASSKTGILFF. This chain uses TRBV25-1 with TRBJ1-4, with 7 bases fitting TRBD1. The CDR3 sequence is 11 residues long. From germline, CDR1 is MGHDK and CDR2 SYGVNS. Unmatched junction bases numbered 5, after V lost 5 bases and J lost 14 bases.

The chain links TRBV7-9 to TRBJ2-5; possible D gene TRBD2, 6 bases. CDR3 length: 13 amino acids. The V end lost 5 bases, the J end lost 9 bases, and 16 bases lay between the germline ends. Germline-derived CDR1 and CDR2 are SEHNR and FQNEAQ (reference sequence). This CDR3 reads CASSRYEPGAQYF. DNA of the CDR3: TGTGCCAGCAGCCGGTATGAACCGGGGGCCCAGTACTTC.

This chain uses TRBV5-1 with TRBJ2-5; 9 nucleotides line up with TRBD2. The CDR3 is made up of 15 amino acids. CDR1 and CDR2 from the germline V gene are SGHRS and YFSETQ. Trimming at V came to 4 bases and at J to 4 bases, leaving 8 bases not matched to a gene. The CDR3 nucleotides are TGCGCCAGCAGCGGCTCGGGGACTAGCCCAGAGACCCAGTACTTC. Translating it yields CASSGSGTSPETQYF. The whole variable domain, remainder taken from reference TRBV5-1 and TRBJ2-5, is KAGVTQTPRYLIKTRGQQVTLSCSPISGHRSVSWYQQTPGQGLQFLFEYFSETQRNKGNFPGRFSGRQFSNSRSEMNVSTLELGDSALYLCASSGSGTSPETQYFGPGTRLLVL.

The J gene is TRBJ2-5, the V gene TRBV10-3; 11 bases line up with TRBD1. The germline CDR1 and CDR2 sequences are ENHRY and SYGVKD. CDR3 length: 14 amino acids. Trimming took 6 bases from V and 5 from J; bases not matched to a gene: 5. The CDR3 loop reads CAIRGTGGGETQYF. CDR3 coding DNA: TGTGCCATCAGGGGGACAGGGGGTGGTGAGACCCAGTACTTC.

This chain connects TRBV7-9 to TRBJ1-2; D possibly corresponds to TRBD1 (5 bases). The CDR3 covers 12 residues. Trimming left V 7 bases short and J 9 bases short, with 15 bases between. Germline loops: CDR1 SEHNR, CDR2 FQNEAQ (reference sequence). The CDR3 is CASIGTAGSYTF. In DNA, the CDR3 is TGTGCCAGCATCGGGACTGCGGGGAGCTACACCTTC.

The V gene is TRBV11-2, the J gene TRBJ1-4; weak D call: TRBD1 (5 bases). V lost 5 bases, J lost 0 bases, and 13 bases lay in between. CDR3 length equals 16 residues. The germline gives CDR1 SGHAT, CDR2 FQNNGV. CDR3 nucleotide sequence: TGTGCCAGCAGCCCAGTTGTCAGGGCAACTAATGAAAAACTGTTTTTT. Translating it yields CASSPVVRATNEKLFF.

This clone has just one count. The CDR3 loop is CASSSRTGSYNSPLHF. The CDR3 nucleotides are TGTGCCAGCAGCTCTAGGACAGGCTCCTATAATTCACCCCTCCACTTT. The chain recombines TRBV7-2 with TRBJ1-6; 7 nucleotides align to TRBD1. Germline V CDR1 and CDR2: SGHTA, FQGNSA. The CDR3 contains 16 residues. The V gene end was trimmed by 4 bases and the J gene end by 0 bases; junction bases not matched to a gene: 3.

This clone was counted a few times. The rearrangement links TRBV5-5 to TRBJ1-3, with 7 bases identical to TRBD1. This CDR3 comprises 17 residues. Trimming removed 4 bases from V and 3 bases from J; junction bases left unmatched: 13. From germline, CDR1 is SGHKS and CDR2 YYEKEE (reference sequence). This CDR3 is CASSRGNDRVVGNTIYF. As DNA, the CDR3 is TGTGCCAGCAGCCGAGGGAACGACAGGGTCGTTGGAAACACCATATATTTT.

The chain has TRBV6-6 and TRBJ2-3, with 10 bases lining up with TRBD1. J lost 5 bases, V lost 7 bases, and 12 bases had no gene match. Germline V gene lookup returns CDR1 MNHNY and CDR2 SVGAGI (reference sequence). The CDR3 has 16 amino acids. The CDR3 DNA reads as TGTGCCAGCATACAAACTTCGGGACAGGGGATAGATACGCAGTATTTT. Amino acids: CASIQTSGQGIDTQYF.

The chain uses TRBV7-2 and TRBJ2-5, with a tentative D call TRBD2 (6 bases). The V gene's germline CDR1 is SGHTA and CDR2 FQGNSA. The CDR3 totals 15 residues. V lost 5 bases and J 10 bases, leaving 23 bases between the germline ends. The DNA for the CDR3 is TGTGCCAGCAGCCAGAGTCCTAGCGCCGGTCTCGACCAGTACTTC. This gives the protein CASSQSPSAGLDQYF.

The V and J genes are TRBV4-1 and TRBJ2-7, with 7 positions matching TRBD2. V lost 1 base, J lost 6 bases, and 9 bases stayed unmatched. Germline CDR1 MGHRA, CDR2 YSYEKL. The CDR3 sequence is 15 residues long. The CDR3 is CASSQVQRGPAEQYF. CDR3 in DNA: TGCGCCAGCAGCCAAGTCCAGCGGGGCCCCGCCGAGCAGTACTTC.

The V and J genes are TRBV21-1 and TRBJ2-2; the table's D call of TRBD1 was not tested on the DNA. TRBV21-1 is designated a pseudogene. This CDR3 is 19 amino acids long. CDR3 in amino acids: CASSPASKGDRVVTGELFF. CDR3 sequence (DNA): TGTGCCAGCAGCCCGGCAAGTAAGGGGGACAGGGTAGTCACCGGGGAGCTGTTTTTT.

The CDR3 bases are TGTGCCAGTAGTATACGTACCCCACTAGATAATTCACCCCTCCACTTT. Amino acids: CASSIRTPLDNSPLHF. The chain carries TRBV19 and TRBJ1-6; D not certain. This CDR3 contains 16 residues. Germline loops: CDR1 LNHDA, CDR2 SQIVND (reference sequence). Trimming shortened V by 2 bases and J by 5 bases, and 13 bases separated the two germline ends.

This chain's CDR3 is CASSLDGTAGSGNTIYF. The CDR3 DNA sequence: TGCGCCAGCAGCTTGGACGGGACAGCCGGCTCTGGAAACACCATATATTTT. The genes are TRBV5-1 and TRBJ1-3; the match to TRBD1 covers 7 bases. Germline V gives CDR1 SGHRS, CDR2 YFSETQ. This CDR3 region has 17 residues. J gave up 0 bases and V 0 bases, and 6 bases lay outside the gene matches.

The chain joins TRBV19 to TRBJ2-5, with D possibly matching TRBD2 (7 bases). Germline V gene data show CDR1 as LNHDA and CDR2 as SQIVND (reference sequence). The length of the CDR3 is 15 residues. With 3 bases removed from V and 3 bases from J, the gap between germline ends came to 14 bases. CDR3 nucleotide sequence: TGTGCCAGTAGTATTGGTGGGGGGGCTAAAGAGACCCAGTACTTC. Amino acid sequence: CASSIGGGAKETQYF. Complete variable domain (other parts from reference TRBV19 and TRBJ2-5): DGGITQSPKYLFRKEGQNVTLSCEQNLNHDAMYWYRQDPGQGLRLIYYSQIVNDFQKGDIAEGYSVSREKKESFPLTVTSAQKNPTAFYLCASSIGGGAKETQYFGPGTRLLVL.

The chain couples TRBV5-1 to TRBJ1-2; D might be TRBD1 (6 bases). Germline V gene sequence: CDR1 SGHRS, CDR2 YFSETQ. This CDR3 spans 15 amino acids. V lost 0 bases and J 3 bases, leaving 12 bases between the germline ends. The CDR3 spells CASSLDGQTYYGYTF. The DNA of the CDR3 is TGCGCCAGCAGCTTGGACGGACAGACATACTATGGCTACACCTTC.

The V call is TRBV5-1, the J call TRBJ1-4, with TRBD1 matching over 8 bases. Per germline, CDR1 SGHRS and CDR2 YFSETQ. Trimming at V came to 4 bases and at J to 5 bases, leaving 16 bases not matched to a gene. CDR3 length: 18 amino acids. The CDR3 DNA reads as TGCGCCAGCAGCGGGCCGGGACAGGCTATTGCAAGGAATGAAAAACTGTTTTTT. Residues: CASSGPGQAIARNEKLFF. The full variable domain, its missing parts supplied by reference TRBV5-1 and TRBJ1-4, is KAGVTQTPRYLIKTRGQQVTLSCSPISGHRSVSWYQQTPGQGLQFLFEYFSETQRNKGNFPGRFSGRQFSNSRSEMNVSTLELGDSALYLCASSGPGQAIARNEKLFFGSGTQLSVL.

The chain employs TRBV9 and TRBJ2-5; TRBD1 matches at 8 bases. This CDR3 has 18 amino acids. Unmatched junction bases numbered 12, after V lost 2 bases and J lost 0 bases. In germline, CDR1 is SGDLS, CDR2 YYNGEE. The CDR3, as DNA: TGTGCCAGCAGCGTCGGGATCCAGGGGGCGAGGTACCAAGAGACCCAGTACTTC. It yields the protein CASSVGIQGARYQETQYF. Complete variable domain (other parts from reference TRBV9 and TRBJ2-5): DSGVTQTPKHLITATGQRVTLRCSPRSGDLSVYWYQQSLDQGLQFLIQYYNGEERAKGNILERFSAQQFPDLHSELNLSSLELGDSALYFCASSVGIQGARYQETQYFGPGTRLLVL.

V gene TRBV5-8 combines with J gene TRBJ2-3; 12 bases align to TRBD2. Unmatched junction bases numbered 11, after V lost 2 bases and J lost 4 bases. The CDR3 runs 18 residues. Germline V gene data show CDR1 as SGHTS and CDR2 as YDEGEE. Here the CDR3 reads CASSLGATSGGTSDTQYF. The CDR3 DNA is TGTGCCAGCAGCTTAGGGGCTACTAGCGGGGGGACATCAGATACGCAGTATTTT.